This TCR beta chain was sequenced in a study of CD8 T cells in ankylosing spondylitis. A few counts support this clonotype. Its antigen is currently unknown. Each CDR3 protein is one row after TCRdb ran MiXCR on the 5' RACE reads. The sample has approximately 250,000 distinct CDR3 sequences, 8% to 11% seen once. The ends were cut back, 0 bases at V and 5 bases at J, with 10 bases in the middle. The CDR3 is 13 residues long. CDR1 GTSNPN and CDR2 SVGIG come from the germline V gene (reference sequence). Notes on the study in general: Earlier work had already found some motif variants in reactive arthritis synovial fluid and blood.

The clonotype was recovered from a male donor with ankylosing spondylitis or in good health (not recorded which). Source material: blood, either unsorted or a sorted T cell fraction (not recorded which). The V call is TRBV30, the J call TRBJ2-5, with D tentatively TRBD2 (5 bases). The CDR3 bases are TGTGCCTGGAGTGTAGCGGCCGGGGAGACCCAGTACTTC. It is translated as CAWSVAAGETQYF.